These 21 T cell receptor beta chains were all obtained from the same sample, sequenced in a study of blood T cell repertoires in COVID-19. Some clones are missing from TCRdb's copy, which holds only in-frame ones; the method was immunoSEQ multiplex PCR. The sample consists of roughly 230,000 clones, 65% to 85% of them appearing once. The source material was peripheral blood. The source is a woman of 80 years or more with acute or convalescent COVID-19.

The V gene is TRBV20-1, the J gene TRBJ2-7; D possibly corresponds to TRBD2 (6 bases). The CDR3 consists of 14 residues. The germline V and J ends were trimmed by 3 bases and 0 bases, with 12 bases remaining between them. Germline CDR1 DFQATT, CDR2 SNEGSKA (reference sequence). As DNA, the CDR3 is TGCAGTGCTAGTTTCGCGGGGAGCTCCTACGAGCAGTACTTC. This sequence encodes CSASFAGSSYEQYF.

The chain combines TRBV5-6 with TRBJ2-1, with TRBD2 identical over 8 bases. This CDR3 has 17 amino acids. Germline V gene data show CDR1 as SGHDT and CDR2 as YYEEEE. V shed 0 bases, J shed 2 bases, and the junction held 7 bases outside the gene matches. CDR3 sequence (DNA): TGTGCCAGCAGCTTGGCCCCGGGCGGGAGGACCTACAATGAGCAGTTCTTC. This sequence encodes CASSLAPGGRTYNEQFF.

The chain couples TRBV6-5 to TRBJ2-5; 8 positions match TRBD1. Germline V lookup: CDR1 MNHEY, CDR2 SVGAGI. V lost 5 bases and J lost 0; bases outside the gene matches: 5. This CDR3 is 15 amino acids long. CDR3 DNA sequence: TGTGCCAGCAGTCCCACAGGGGGGTACCAAGAGACCCAGTACTTC. Translated, it gives CASSPTGGYQETQYF.

J is TRBJ1-2 and V is TRBV30; D is perhaps TRBD1 (6 bases). Trimming pared 0 bases from V and 8 bases from J, leaving 13 bases between. The CDR3 has 13 residues. Germline V gene data show CDR1 as GTSNPN and CDR2 as SVGIG (reference sequence). The CDR3 loop reads CAWSVKGVEGYTF. CDR3 nucleotide sequence: TGTGCCTGGAGTGTAAAGGGGGTAGAAGGCTACACCTTC.

The CDR3 sequence is CASSRGSAGNYEQYF. Here the CDR3 DNA reads TGTGCCAGCAGCCGGGGTAGTGCGGGGAACTACGAGCAGTACTTC. The genes are TRBV14 and TRBJ2-7; tentative D call: TRBD2 (6 bases). This CDR3 has 15 amino acids. The V and J ends lost 4 bases and 3 bases respectively, with 16 bases between them. CDR1 is SGHDN and CDR2 is FVKESK in the germline V gene.

This clone was observed a single time. The rearrangement links TRBV10-3 to TRBJ1-2, with 7 bases aligning to TRBD1. CDR1 ENHRY and CDR2 SYGVKD come from the germline V gene. The trim removed 4 bases at V and 2 bases at J, leaving 4 bases unmatched. The CDR3 totals 14 residues. The CDR3: CAISGGQENYGYTF. DNA for the CDR3: TGTGCCATCAGTGGTGGACAGGAAAACTATGGCTACACCTTC.

This chain joins TRBV6-5 and TRBJ1-4, with 8 bases fitting TRBD1. The germline V gene has CDR1 MNHEY and CDR2 SVGAGI. CDR3 length equals 13 residues. V trimming: 6 bases; J trimming: 6 bases; junction bases outside the gene matches: 3. The CDR3 nucleotides read TGTGCCAGCAGCCTGGACAGGGATGAAAAACTGTTTTTT. Translated: CASSLDRDEKLFF.

The chain couples TRBV29-1 to TRBJ2-2; 7 nucleotides agree with TRBD2. The junction had 2 bases not matched to a gene; V was cut back by 4 bases and J by 0 bases. CDR1 is SQVTM, CDR2 ANQGSEA, per germline. CDR3 length equals 14 residues. CDR3 DNA sequence: TGCAGCGTTGTCGGGGGGACGAACACCGGGGAGCTGTTTTTT. Translating gives CSVVGGTNTGELFF.

The J gene is TRBJ2-1, the V gene TRBV18; 8 bases align to TRBD1. Germline V CDR1 and CDR2: KGHSH, LQKENI. V trimming: 3 bases; J trimming: 6 bases; junction bases outside the gene matches: 7. The CDR3 spans 15 residues. The CDR3 loop is CASSPVQGVGNEQFF. As DNA, the CDR3 is TGTGCCAGCTCACCGGTACAGGGGGTGGGCAATGAGCAGTTCTTC.

V and J are TRBV11-1 and TRBJ1-1, with 7 bases fitting TRBD1. The germline V gene encodes CDR1 SGHAT and CDR2 FQDESV (reference sequence). Germline trimming cut 5 bases from V and 3 bases from J; bases unmatched to any gene: 9. The CDR3 extends over 15 amino acids. The CDR3 DNA is TGTGCCAGCAGCCCCATTGACAGGGTGGACACTGAAGCTTTCTTT. Amino acid sequence: CASSPIDRVDTEAFF.

The chain couples TRBV19 to TRBJ1-6, with TRBD1 identical over 8 bases. V was clipped by 6 bases and J by 10 bases; unmatched bases: 11. The CDR3 covers 15 residues. Germline V gene lookup returns CDR1 LNHDA and CDR2 SQIVND (reference sequence). CDR3 residues: CASRGSKTGESPLHF. The DNA of the CDR3 is TGTGCCAGTAGGGGATCTAAGACAGGGGAGTCACCCCTCCACTTT.

V and J are TRBV7-7 and TRBJ1-5; D possibly corresponds to TRBD1 (6 bases). Per germline, CDR1 SSHAT and CDR2 FNYEAQ (reference sequence). Trimming shortened V by 1 base and J by 4 bases, and 17 bases separated the two germline ends. This CDR3 has 17 residues. The CDR3 DNA reads TGTGCCAGCAGCTTAGGCCATCCCAGGGGATGTAATCAGCCCCAGCATTTT. This encodes CASSLGHPRGCNQPQHF.

V is TRBV7-8 and J is TRBJ2-1; 8 nucleotides match TRBD2. V shed 4 bases, J shed 3 bases, and the junction held 8 bases outside the gene matches. The CDR3 is 16 amino acids. The V gene's germline CDR1 is SGHVS and CDR2 FQNEAQ. The chain's CDR3 is CASSSHSGTRYNEQFF. CDR3 coding DNA: TGTGCCAGCAGCTCCCATAGCGGGACCCGCTACAATGAGCAGTTCTTC.

This chain joins TRBV10-3 and TRBJ1-2; D uncertain. CDR1 and CDR2 from the germline V gene are ENHRY and SYGVKD. This CDR3 spans 13 amino acids. The V end was cut by 0 bases, the J end by 5 bases, with 7 bases between. The CDR3 sequence is CAISESVEYGYTF. The CDR3 DNA reads TGTGCCATCAGTGAGTCTGTGGAGTATGGCTACACCTTC.

The CDR3 nucleotides are TGTGCCAGTAGTAGAAGGGAGGCCTATGGCTACACCTTC. This translates into CASSRREAYGYTF. V and J are TRBV19 and TRBJ1-2; D is undetermined. There are 13 residues in the CDR3. Germline V gene sequence: CDR1 LNHDA, CDR2 SQIVND (reference sequence). With 4 bases removed from V and 4 bases from J, the gap between germline ends came to 10 bases.

The CDR3 bases are TGTGCCAGTAGTATTTGGGCCGGGACTACTTACAATGAGCAGTTCTTC. It specifies CASSIWAGTTYNEQFF. The chain combines TRBV19 with TRBJ2-1, with 7 bases matching TRBD2. The germline V gene encodes CDR1 LNHDA and CDR2 SQIVND (reference sequence). Unmatched junction bases numbered 9, after V lost 3 bases and J lost 4 bases. The CDR3 covers 16 residues.

This clone was seen more than once but under ten times. This chain joins TRBV25-1 and TRBJ2-1; TRBD2 agrees at 10 bases. Unmatched junction bases numbered 8, after V lost 0 bases and J lost 9 bases. There are 16 residues in the CDR3. Germline V lookup: CDR1 MGHDK, CDR2 SYGVNS. The CDR3 spells CASSEYRERGGGEQFF. CDR3 coding DNA: TGTGCCAGCAGTGAATATAGGGAGCGGGGGGGAGGTGAGCAGTTCTTC.

The chain employs TRBV10-3 and TRBJ2-2, with TRBD2 matching 12 bases. Per the germline V gene, CDR1 is ENHRY and CDR2 is SYGVKD. J gave up 2 bases and V 4 bases, and 2 bases lay outside the gene matches. CDR3 length: 16 residues. The CDR3 protein is CAISGTSGINTGELFF. The CDR3 nucleotides read TGTGCCATCAGTGGGACTAGCGGGATCAACACCGGGGAGCTGTTTTTT.

The rearrangement links TRBV19 to TRBJ2-7; D perhaps matches TRBD1 (6 bases). There are 14 residues in the CDR3. Germline V lookup: CDR1 LNHDA, CDR2 SQIVND (reference sequence). V was pared by 5 bases and J by 2 bases, with 13 bases between. The CDR3 spells CASSRTEPPYEQYF. The DNA of the CDR3 is TGTGCCAGTAGTCGGACAGAACCTCCCTACGAGCAGTACTTC.

This sequence joins TRBV5-1 and TRBJ2-7; D unclear. V was pared by 1 base and J by 2 bases, with 7 bases between. CDR1 is SGHRS and CDR2 is YFSETQ in the germline V gene. The CDR3 covers 13 residues. The CDR3 nucleotides read TGCGCCAGCAGCTTGTTCCCAACCTACGAGCAGTACTTC. Encoded protein: CASSLFPTYEQYF.

The V gene is TRBV6-5, the J gene TRBJ2-7; tentative D call: TRBD1 (6 bases). V was shortened by 11 bases and J by 3 bases, with 17 bases between the two germline ends. CDR1 and CDR2 from the germline V gene are MNHEY and SVGAGI. This CDR3 contains 13 residues. In DNA form, the CDR3 reads TGTGCCTCCCGACCCCAGGGGCGCTACGAGCAGTACTTC. Translation: CASRPQGRYEQYF.